This TCR beta chain is from a study of T cells in Graves' hyperthyroidism and ophthalmopathy. The study, taken as a whole, reports: A model using 13 V-J features told ophthalmopathy apart from stable hyperthyroidism.

This clonotype was detected ten times or more. Antigen unknown. Hyperthyroidism, newly diagnosed and lasting under 2 months, affected patients aged 18 to 65. Uncontrolled infection, other autoimmune disease, pregnancy or lactation barred patients from enrollment. A roughly 10 ml volume of fresh peripheral blood provided the PBMCs. TCR beta CDR3 regions were amplified from RNA transcripts. The TCR CDR3 was amplified in a first-round RT-PCR using the HTBI primer set. TCRdb itself ran the multiplex PCR reads through MiXCR, one entry per CDR3 protein. This table has around 340,000 distinct CDR3 sequences, approximately 22% appearing once. This clonotype originated in a woman aged 45-60 years with Graves' hyperthyroidism. What was sequenced was blood.

The CDR3 region has the DNA TGTGCCAGCAGCGTAGGAGGCGGTGGCTACACCTTC. Amino acid sequence: CASSVGGGGYTF. The chain joins TRBV9 to TRBJ1-2; D is uncertain. This CDR3 comprises 12 residues. Germline-derived CDR1 and CDR2 are SGDLS and YYNGEE. The ends were cut back, 0 bases at V and 7 bases at J, with 7 bases in the middle. Full variable domain (missing parts from reference TRBV9 and TRBJ1-2): DSGVTQTPKHLITATGQRVTLRCSPRSGDLSVYWYQQSLDQGLQFLIQYYNGEERAKGNILERFSAQQFPDLHSELNLSSLELGDSALYFCASSVGGGGYTFGSGTRLTVV.